The 16 T cell receptor beta chains presented below share a single source sample, sequenced in a study of T cell changes during pregnancy in multiple sclerosis. The table came from immunoSEQ multiplex PCR; TCRdb's copy has only in-frame clones and leaves some out. The profile shows roughly 52,000 clones, 85% to 95% of them singletons. The sequences come from CD8+ T cells from peripheral blood mononuclear cells, collected in the third trimester of pregnancy. Receptors were obtained from a female donor with multiple sclerosis, enrolled in a pregnancy study.

The genes are TRBV13 and TRBJ2-3, with D uncertain. Germline values: CDR1 PRHDT, CDR2 FYEKMQ (reference sequence). V was shortened by 1 base and J by 2 bases, with 7 bases between the two germline ends. This CDR3 spans 14 amino acids. The CDR3 loop is CASSLAPITDTQYF. The CDR3 DNA reads TGTGCCAGCAGCTTAGCCCCTATCACAGATACGCAGTATTTT.

V usage is TRBV11-2 and J usage is TRBJ2-5; a possible D gene is TRBD2 (6 bases). The V end lost 2 bases, the J end lost 4 bases, and 14 bases lay between the germline ends. Germline V CDR1 and CDR2: SGHAT, FQNNGV. This CDR3 is built from 15 residues. CDR3 bases: TGTGCCAGCAGCTTATTTCCGGGGGAAGGAGAGACCCAGTACTTC. Translated: CASSLFPGEGETQYF.

The chain joins TRBV6-5 to TRBJ1-2; no firm D call. Per the germline V gene, CDR1 is MNHEY and CDR2 is SVGAGI. The CDR3 totals 13 residues. The V end lost 0 bases, the J end lost 7 bases, and 9 bases lay between the germline ends. Written as DNA, the CDR3 is TGTGCCAGCAGTTACTCCACCCTACGTGGCTACACCTTC. Amino acid sequence: CASSYSTLRGYTF.

The rearrangement uses TRBV27 and TRBJ2-7; D might be TRBD2 (6 bases). Germline V gene lookup returns CDR1 MNHEY and CDR2 SMNVEV (reference sequence). Trimming removed 5 bases from V and 3 bases from J, with 11 bases in between. The CDR3 loop spans 13 amino acids. CDR3 bases: TGTGCCAGCAGTCCCGGGACTTACTACGAGCAGTACTTC. Translation: CASSPGTYYEQYF.

The chain links TRBV6-6 to TRBJ1-1; D remains ambiguous. Germline loops: CDR1 MNHNY, CDR2 SVGAGI (reference sequence). Trimming took off 6 bases at V and 7 bases at J, with 12 bases between the two ends. The length of the CDR3 is 12 residues. The CDR3: CASSPPLGEAFF. The CDR3 DNA reads TGTGCCAGCAGCCCCCCCCTCGGTGAAGCTTTCTTT.

The V and J genes are TRBV5-1 and TRBJ2-7; no clear D gene. Germline assignment: CDR1 SGHRS and CDR2 YFSETQ. The length of the CDR3 is 13 residues. Trimming removed 6 bases from V and 0 bases from J, with 10 bases in between. CDR3 residues: CASTPSYSYEQYF. DNA of the CDR3: TGCGCCAGCACCCCGAGTTACTCCTACGAGCAGTACTTC.

The chain links TRBV7-6 to TRBJ2-7; D call uncertain. Germline V gene data show CDR1 as SGHVS and CDR2 as FNYEAQ. The V gene lost 0 bases and the J gene lost 6 bases, with 15 bases spanning the gap. This CDR3 comprises 15 residues. CDR3 sequence (DNA): TGTGCCAGCAGCTTAGCTGTCGGGTTAAGTGGCGAGCAGTACTTC. Translated, it gives CASSLAVGLSGEQYF.

The rearrangement uses TRBV19 and TRBJ2-7; D perhaps matches TRBD2 (5 bases). This CDR3 comprises 13 residues. Per germline, CDR1 LNHDA and CDR2 SQIVND (reference sequence). Trimming took 4 bases from V and 2 from J, leaving 9 bases between them. CDR3 sequence reads: CASSTQLAYEQYF. In DNA form, the CDR3 reads TGTGCCAGTAGTACACAACTAGCCTACGAGCAGTACTTC.

The V and J genes are TRBV7-6 and TRBJ2-7, with 8 bases aligning to TRBD1. The junction had 14 bases not matched to a gene; V was cut back by 4 bases and J by 3 bases. The CDR3 is 17 amino acids. CDR1 is SGHVS and CDR2 is FNYEAQ in the germline V gene. CDR3 in amino acids: CASSSLKGQGEFYEQYF. DNA for the CDR3: TGTGCCAGCAGCTCTCTTAAAGGACAGGGTGAATTCTACGAGCAGTACTTC.

The chain carries TRBV27 and TRBJ2-7; TRBD2 might be the D (5 bases). This CDR3 region has 16 residues. V was pared by 2 bases and J by 3 bases, with 17 bases between. Germline V gene lookup returns CDR1 MNHEY and CDR2 SMNVEV (reference sequence). In DNA form, the CDR3 reads TGTGCCAGCAGTTTAATCTCCATGGACGGAGGCTACGAGCAGTACTTC. It encodes CASSLISMDGGYEQYF.

The rearrangement links TRBV6-1 to TRBJ2-1; 8 positions agree with TRBD2. The J segment lost 3 bases and the V segment lost 10 bases, leaving 8 bases of the junction unmatched. Germline V gives CDR1 MNHNS, CDR2 SASEGT. This CDR3 has 14 amino acids. CDR3 protein: CATAREALYNEQFF. DNA for the CDR3: TGTGCCACGGCGCGGGAGGCCCTCTACAATGAGCAGTTCTTC.

The chain joins TRBV6-1 to TRBJ2-7, with 7 bases lining up with TRBD1. The CDR3 contains 16 residues. V was clipped by 4 bases and J by 2 bases; unmatched bases: 11. CDR1 is MNHNS and CDR2 is SASEGT in the germline V gene. This chain's CDR3 is CASSGDRALPPYEQYF. In DNA, the CDR3 is TGTGCCAGCAGTGGAGACAGGGCTTTGCCCCCCTACGAGCAGTACTTC.

The chain employs TRBV19 and TRBJ2-7, with TRBD2 identical over 11 bases. Germline V lookup: CDR1 LNHDA, CDR2 SQIVND (reference sequence). This CDR3 has 15 residues. The ends lost 5 bases at V and 5 bases at J; junction bases unmatched: 8. The CDR3 DNA reads as TGTGCCAGTAGTCTTTCTAGCGGGAGGTTCAACGAGCAGTACTTC. It translates to CASSLSSGRFNEQYF.

This chain links TRBV27 with TRBJ1-2; no reliable D call. Germline V gene data show CDR1 as MNHEY and CDR2 as SMNVEV (reference sequence). The CDR3 spans 15 residues. Trimming left V 6 bases short and J 6 bases short, with 20 bases between. The CDR3 region has the DNA TGTGCCAGCAGCCCATTGATCGGGGATCCCGATGGCTACACCTTC. Protein product: CASSPLIGDPDGYTF.

This chain joins TRBV12-5 and TRBJ2-1; possible D gene TRBD2, 6 bases. Trimming cost V 0 bases and J 0 bases, with 9 bases left between them. Germline CDR1 LGHNT, CDR2 FRNRAP. The CDR3 length is 16 residues. The chain's CDR3 is CASGLVYGSSYNEQFF. As DNA, the CDR3 is TGTGCTAGTGGTTTGGTATACGGGAGCTCCTACAATGAGCAGTTCTTC.

V usage is TRBV27 and J usage is TRBJ2-7; the D gene is possibly TRBD1 (5 bases). Germline V lookup: CDR1 MNHEY, CDR2 SMNVEV (reference sequence). The germline V and J ends were trimmed by 0 bases and 0 bases, with 12 bases remaining between them. The CDR3 is 16 amino acids. The CDR3 DNA sequence: TGTGCCAGCAGTTTATCCCTGGGGCTCAGCTCCTACGAGCAGTACTTC. It is translated as CASSLSLGLSSYEQYF.